This TCR beta chain was recorded in a study of technical replicates of blood from a few donors (dated by TCRdb to 2015 to 2018). In regard to this clone: No cognate antigen has been identified for it. An end of the junction does not agree with germline; a read error may underlie this.

Receptors were amplified or captured by the immunoSEQ multiplex PCR assay. The immuneACCESS repertoire file appears here via TCRdb, limited to in-frame rearrangements. These files lack a portion of the clones; in checked studies, under half of the deficit traces to unresolved V genes, and the cause of the others is not known. Here the sample has around 80,000 clones; under 99% occur a single time. The ten most abundant clones make up 0.2% to 0.25% of the sample. Measured from the cysteine to the phenylalanine, the CDR3 is 14 residues long. Solely the CDR3 DNA is kept, with 42 bases framed from the first base. CDR1 MNHEY and CDR2 SMNVEV were looked up in the germline V gene (reference sequence).

Sequencing was performed on T cells isolated from PBMCs. This receptor was taken from a human donor in good health. The chain is encoded by TRBV27 joined to TRBJ2-1, with 7 bases in between that match TRBD2. The CDR3 corresponds to CASFNLAAYNEQFF. Here is the DNA: TGTGCCAGCTTTAACCTAGCGGCCTATAATGAGCAGTTCTTC.